These 16 T cell receptor beta chains originate from one sample sequenced in a study of PD-L1 blockade in urothelial cancer. Data came from immunoSEQ multiplex PCR; TCRdb stores just in-frame clones and leaves some out. Of approximately 70,000 clones in the sample, about 89% were seen once. Material: PBMCs, obtained around atezolizumab (anti-PD-L1) treatment. Receptors were obtained from a man in his 60s with urothelial cancer.

CDR3 bases: TGCGCCAGCAGGATTAGCGGCTACCAAGAGACCCAGTACTTC. Amino acid sequence: CASRISGYQETQYF. The chain uses TRBV5-1 and TRBJ2-5; D might be TRBD2 (6 bases). The germline gives CDR1 SGHRS, CDR2 YFSETQ. CDR3 size: 14 residues. Trimming left V 5 bases short and J 0 bases short, with 11 bases between.

The J gene is TRBJ2-7, the V gene TRBV7-2; 7 bases are a match to TRBD2. The V gene's germline CDR1 is SGHTA and CDR2 FQGNSA. V trimming: 1 base; J trimming: 0 bases; junction bases outside the gene matches: 6. The CDR3 runs 16 residues. The CDR3 bases are TGTGCCAGCAGCTTAGGAGGACTAGTCAGCTCCTACGAGCAGTACTTC. Translating it yields CASSLGGLVSSYEQYF.

CDR3 nucleotides: TGTGCCAGCAGCTTAGCAGGGGCCCACGAGCAGTACTTC. This codes for CASSLAGAHEQYF. The V gene is TRBV7-9, the J gene TRBJ2-7, with D maybe TRBD1 (5 bases). Trimming pared 0 bases from V and 5 bases from J, leaving 8 bases between. Germline V gene data show CDR1 as SEHNR and CDR2 as FQNEAQ (reference sequence). The CDR3 has 13 amino acids. Using reference TRBV7-9 and TRBJ2-7 for the parts outside the CDR3, the full variable domain is DTGVSQNPRHKITKRGQNVTFRCDPISEHNRLYWYRQTLGQGPEFLTYFQNEAQLEKSRLLSDRFSAERPKGSFSTLEIQRTEQGDSAMYLCASSLAGAHEQYFGPGTRLTVT.

The rearrangement links TRBV30 to TRBJ1-2, with 8 positions matching TRBD1. Per the germline V gene, CDR1 is GTSNPN and CDR2 is SVGIG (reference sequence). J gave up 3 bases and V 5 bases, and 2 bases lay outside the gene matches. CDR3 size: 12 residues. CDR3 protein: CAWGQGYYGYTF. CDR3 DNA sequence: TGTGCCTGGGGACAGGGTTACTATGGCTACACCTTC.

The chain combines TRBV7-9 with TRBJ1-2, with 11 bases identical to TRBD1. Germline-derived CDR1 and CDR2 are SEHNR and FQNEAQ (reference sequence). CDR3 length: 15 amino acids. With 6 bases clipped from V and 6 bases from J, the junction kept 9 bases outside the gene matches. CDR3 protein: CASRITGTGGDGYTF. The CDR3 nucleotides are TGTGCCAGCAGAATTACCGGGACAGGGGGGGATGGCTACACCTTC.

V usage is TRBV6-6 and J usage is TRBJ1-2; D not certain. CDR3 length: 14 amino acids. Germline lookup yields CDR1 MNHNY and CDR2 SVGAGI (reference sequence). V lost 7 bases and J lost 8, with 20 bases in between. The CDR3: CASIPSRGVAGYTF. The CDR3 DNA reads TGTGCCAGCATTCCTTCTCGGGGTGTGGCGGGCTACACCTTC.

The rearrangement links TRBV7-2 to TRBJ2-7, with D maybe TRBD2 (6 bases). This CDR3 contains 12 residues. Trimming removed 0 bases at V and 7 bases at J, with 7 bases between. The germline CDR1 and CDR2 sequences are SGHTA and FQGNSA. The CDR3 protein is CASSLAGGEQYF. The DNA for the CDR3 is TGTGCCAGCAGCTTAGCCGGAGGGGAGCAGTACTTC.

CDR3 sequence: CASRSTVSYNEQFF. The CDR3, as DNA: TGTGCCAGCAGATCCACTGTCTCCTACAATGAGCAGTTCTTC. The gene calls are TRBV28 and TRBJ2-1; D uncertain. The germline CDR1 and CDR2 sequences are MDHEN and SYDVKM. The CDR3 has 14 amino acids. V was pared by 6 bases and J by 0 bases, with 9 bases between.

The V call is TRBV5-1, the J call TRBJ1-4; possible D gene TRBD1, 5 bases. The germline V gene has CDR1 SGHRS and CDR2 YFSETQ. V lost 0 bases and J lost 8, with 11 bases in between. The CDR3 loop spans 14 amino acids. This chain's CDR3 is CASSLVSGEEKLFF. The DNA for the CDR3 is TGCGCCAGCAGCTTGGTTTCGGGGGAAGAAAAACTGTTTTTT.

The genes are TRBV6-5 and TRBJ1-4; D possibly corresponds to TRBD1 (5 bases). The CDR3 covers 14 residues. CDR1 and CDR2 (germline): MNHEY, SVGAGI. V was clipped by 8 bases and J by 8 bases, with 18 bases between them. The CDR3 DNA reads TGTGCCAGCGCAGTGATCCAGGGTAGGGAAAAACTGTTTTTT. Encoded protein: CASAVIQGREKLFF.

This chain uses TRBV13 with TRBJ2-5; 11 positions agree with TRBD2. The length of the CDR3 is 19 residues. Looked up from germline, CDR1 is PRHDT and CDR2 is FYEKMQ (reference sequence). Trimming took 4 bases from V and 0 from J; bases not matched to a gene: 13. The CDR3 region is CASSSTGGTSGVYQETQYF. The CDR3 DNA is TGTGCCAGCAGCTCAACAGGGGGGACTAGCGGTGTGTACCAAGAGACCCAGTACTTC.

J is TRBJ1-1 and V is TRBV7-2; D uncertain. The CDR3 spans 13 residues. Germline lookup yields CDR1 SGHTA and CDR2 FQGNSA. Trimming took off 1 base at V and 11 bases at J, with 14 bases between the two ends. The CDR3 region has the DNA TGTGCCAGCAGCTTAGGTAGCCTTCACCAGGCTTTCTTT. It codes for CASSLGSLHQAFF.

V and J are TRBV19 and TRBJ2-5; D gene ambiguous. Trimming took 3 bases from V and 5 from J, leaving 7 bases between them. Germline V lookup: CDR1 LNHDA, CDR2 SQIVND (reference sequence). The CDR3 extends over 12 amino acids. The CDR3 is CASSISSETQYF. For the CDR3, the DNA is TGTGCCAGTAGTATTTCGTCGGAGACCCAGTACTTC.

The chain employs TRBV9 and TRBJ1-4, with a tentative D call TRBD1 (5 bases). The CDR3 has 17 amino acids. V was clipped by 2 bases and J by 7 bases, with 21 bases between them. In germline, CDR1 is SGDLS, CDR2 YYNGEE. The CDR3: CASSVTGDTRGGEKLFF. CDR3 in DNA: TGTGCCAGCAGCGTTACCGGCGATACTAGGGGAGGTGAAAAACTGTTTTTT. The variable domain in full, completed from reference TRBV9 and TRBJ1-4, reads DSGVTQTPKHLITATGQRVTLRCSPRSGDLSVYWYQQSLDQGLQFLIQYYNGEERAKGNILERFSAQQFPDLHSELNLSSLELGDSALYFCASSVTGDTRGGEKLFFGSGTQLSVL.

This clone turned up a few times. The chain uses TRBV2 and TRBJ1-5, with 9 bases identical to TRBD1. This CDR3 contains 12 residues. Losses at the gene ends were 9 bases for V and 7 bases for J; bases not matched to a gene: 4. The V gene's germline CDR1 is SNHLY and CDR2 FYNNEI. In DNA form, the CDR3 reads TGTGCCAGGGGACAGGGAAGCCAGCCCCAGCATTTT. Its translation: CARGQGSQPQHF. Supplemented by reference TRBV2 and TRBJ1-5, the full variable domain reads EPEVTQTPSHQVTQMGQEVILRCVPISNHLYFYWYRQILGQKVEFLVSFYNNEISEKSEIFDDQFSVERPDGSNFTLKIRSTKLEDSAMYFCARGQGSQPQHFGDGTRLSIL.

This chain uses TRBV7-9 with TRBJ2-5; 7 bases line up with TRBD1. V was pared by 4 bases and J by 4 bases, with 6 bases of the junction left unmatched. Germline lookup yields CDR1 SEHNR and CDR2 FQNEAQ (reference sequence). The CDR3 extends over 14 amino acids. The CDR3 spells CASSSRDRGETQYF. Here the CDR3 DNA reads TGTGCCAGCAGCTCCCGGGACAGAGGAGAGACCCAGTACTTC. Complete variable domain (other parts from reference TRBV7-9 and TRBJ2-5): DTGVSQNPRHKITKRGQNVTFRCDPISEHNRLYWYRQTLGQGPEFLTYFQNEAQLEKSRLLSDRFSAERPKGSFSTLEIQRTEQGDSAMYLCASSSRDRGETQYFGPGTRLLVL.